This T cell receptor beta chain was profiled in a study of cytotoxic CD8 clonotypes in ibrutinib-treated CLL. In the study overall: Within the patient group, about ten were relapsed/refractory and roughly 15 treatment-naive, and approximately 17 were IGHV unmutated. Some 25 partial and 2 complete responses; at median roughly 68 months, approximately 14 remitted, roughly 12 progressed.

Profiled with immunoSEQ multiplex PCR; TCRdb holds only in-frame clones, not every one. The sample yields 30,000 to 35,000 clones, approximately 70% seen once. The germline gives CDR1 ENHRY, CDR2 SYGVKD. This CDR3 has 14 residues. V gave up 2 bases and J gave up 0 bases, with 8 bases separating them. Regarding the study as a whole: The public clonotypes identified were infrequent and showed contraction or stability on treatment.

About this clone: Antigen: not known.

The sequence came from a human donor with chronic lymphocytic leukemia. The specimen was PBMCs, collected before ibrutinib treatment. The rearrangement links TRBV10-3 to TRBJ2-7; D is perhaps TRBD2 (5 bases). The CDR3 here is CAISEAGLSYEQYF. As DNA, the CDR3 is TGTGCCATCAGTGAGGCGGGCCTCTCCTACGAGCAGTACTTC.